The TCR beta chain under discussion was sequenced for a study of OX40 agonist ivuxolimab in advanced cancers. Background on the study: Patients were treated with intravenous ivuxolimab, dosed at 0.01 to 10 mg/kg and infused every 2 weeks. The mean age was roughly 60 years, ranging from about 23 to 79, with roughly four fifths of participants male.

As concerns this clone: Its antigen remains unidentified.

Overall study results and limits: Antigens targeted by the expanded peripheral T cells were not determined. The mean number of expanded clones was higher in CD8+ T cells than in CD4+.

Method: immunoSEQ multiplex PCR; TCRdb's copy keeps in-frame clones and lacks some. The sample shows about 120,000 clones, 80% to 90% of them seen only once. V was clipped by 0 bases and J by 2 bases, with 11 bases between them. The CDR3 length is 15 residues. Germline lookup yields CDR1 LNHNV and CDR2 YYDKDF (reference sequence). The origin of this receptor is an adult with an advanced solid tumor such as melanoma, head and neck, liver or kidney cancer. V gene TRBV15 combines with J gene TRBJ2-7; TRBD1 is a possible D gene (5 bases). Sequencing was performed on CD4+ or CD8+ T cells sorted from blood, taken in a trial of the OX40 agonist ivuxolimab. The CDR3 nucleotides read TGTGCCACCAGCAGAGATTGGGCAGGGACCTACGAGCAGTACTTC. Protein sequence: CATSRDWAGTYEQYF.